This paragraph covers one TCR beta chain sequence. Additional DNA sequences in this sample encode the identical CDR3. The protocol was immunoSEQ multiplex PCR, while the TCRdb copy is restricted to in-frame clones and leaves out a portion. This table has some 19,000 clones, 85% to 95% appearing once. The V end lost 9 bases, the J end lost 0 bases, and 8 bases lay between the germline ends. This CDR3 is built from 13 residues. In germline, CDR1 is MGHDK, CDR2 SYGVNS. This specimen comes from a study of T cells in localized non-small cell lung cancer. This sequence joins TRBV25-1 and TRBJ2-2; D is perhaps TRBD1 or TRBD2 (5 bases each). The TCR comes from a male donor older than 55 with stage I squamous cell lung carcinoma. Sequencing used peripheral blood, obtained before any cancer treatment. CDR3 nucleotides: TGTGCCAGTGGGACCTCGAACACCGGGGAGCTGTTTTTT. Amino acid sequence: CASGTSNTGELFF. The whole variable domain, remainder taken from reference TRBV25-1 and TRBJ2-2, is EADIYQTPRYLVIGTGKKITLECSQTMGHDKMYWYQQDPGMELHLIHYSYGVNSTEKGDLSSESTVSRIRTEHFPLTLESARPSHTSQYLCASGTSNTGELFFGEGSRLTVL.